This T cell receptor (beta chain) comes out of a study of T cells in Graves' hyperthyroidism and ophthalmopathy. As for this clonotype: A much larger clone lies a single base off, so this may be a read error.

The study based diagnoses on clinical symptoms, serum thyroxine and TRAb, thyroid ultrasound and orbital computed tomography. TCR beta CDR3 sequences were amplified from RNA transcripts. HTBI primers were used for first-round RT-PCR of the TCR CDR3. TCRdb passed the multiplex PCR reads through MiXCR, listing each CDR3 protein once. The data hold almost 350,000 distinct CDR3 sequences, with 15% to 20% observed a single time. Sequencing was carried out using blood. The clonotype comes from a woman in her thirties or forties with Graves' ophthalmopathy.

The DNA for the CDR3 is TGTGCCAGCATCCAAGTCGAAGAGCTTGAAGCTTTCTTT. This sequence encodes CASIQVEELEAFF. This chain joins TRBV3-1 and TRBJ1-1; D uncertain. Per germline, CDR1 LGHDT and CDR2 YNNKEL (reference sequence). The CDR3 has 13 amino acids.